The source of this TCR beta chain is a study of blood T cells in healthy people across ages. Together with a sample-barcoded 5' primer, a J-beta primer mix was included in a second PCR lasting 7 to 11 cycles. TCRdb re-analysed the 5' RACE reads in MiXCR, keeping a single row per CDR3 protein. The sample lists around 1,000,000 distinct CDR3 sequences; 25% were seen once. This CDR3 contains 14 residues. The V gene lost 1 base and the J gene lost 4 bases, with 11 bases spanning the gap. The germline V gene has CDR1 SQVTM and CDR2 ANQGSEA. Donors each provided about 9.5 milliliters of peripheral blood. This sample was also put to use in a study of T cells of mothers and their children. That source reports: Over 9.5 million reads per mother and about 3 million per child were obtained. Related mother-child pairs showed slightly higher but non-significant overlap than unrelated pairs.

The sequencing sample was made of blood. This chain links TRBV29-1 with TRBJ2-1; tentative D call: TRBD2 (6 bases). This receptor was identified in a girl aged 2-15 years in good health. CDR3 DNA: TGCAGCGTTGAAGCGGGAGTGGGTTACAATGAGCAGTTCTTC. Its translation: CSVEAGVGYNEQFF.